A single sample is the source of the 12 T cell receptor beta chains below, sequenced in a study of cytomegalovirus exposure and HLA in healthy donors (dated by TCRdb to about 2017). Library method: the immunoSEQ multiplex PCR assay. A mixture of 60 forward primers for TCR Vbeta segments and 13 reverse primers for TCR Jbeta segments was used in the multiplex PCR. TCRdb's version of the immuneACCESS table is confined to in-frame rearrangements and falls short of the full clone set. An unresolved V gene accounts for under half of the shortfall where checked; the remainder is of unknown origin. The sample table holds tens of thousands of clones, of which more than 80% were seen once. The biggest ten clones account for about 3.2% of the sample. The material sequenced was PBMCs. These receptors were obtained from a woman in her 30s in good health and CMV-seronegative.

This clone was counted between two and nine times. V is TRBV4-3 and J is TRBJ1-1; D gene unclear. V shed 1 base and J shed 5 bases, with 11 bases lying between them. The CDR3 loop spans 14 amino acids. Looked up from germline, CDR1 is LGHNA and CDR2 is YSLEER. This CDR3 reads CASSQGIVETEAFF. CDR3 bases: TGCGCCAGCAGCCAAGGCATAGTTGAGACTGAAGCTTTCTTT.

This chain connects TRBV19 to TRBJ2-5, with D perhaps matching TRBD1 (5 bases). The last part of the DNA fits TRBJ2-7 better; the J call may be wrong. The CDR3 spans 17 residues. From germline, CDR1 is LNHDA and CDR2 SQIVND (reference sequence). For the CDR3, the DNA is TGTGCCAGTAGAAATACTGACAGACCACTAACCTCCTACGAGCAGTACTTC. This encodes CASRNTDRPLTSYEQYF.

This rearrangement joins TRBV29-1 to TRBJ2-2, with 7 positions matching TRBD2. Per germline, CDR1 SQVTM and CDR2 ANQGSEA. This CDR3 has 13 residues. V dropped 6 bases and J dropped 3; count of bases not matched to a gene: 4. CDR3 sequence (DNA): TGCAGCGTGGGGGGGTACGACACCGGGGAGCTGTTTTTT. This encodes CSVGGYDTGELFF.

This clone was recorded once. The J gene is TRBJ1-6, the V gene TRBV6-1; 8 nucleotides line up with TRBD1. The CDR3 totals 13 residues. Trimming removed 10 bases from V and 17 bases from J; junction bases left unmatched: 16. Germline V gene lookup returns CDR1 MNHNS and CDR2 SASEGT. CDR3 amino acids: CATGQGRNMKVHF. The DNA of the CDR3 is TGTGCCACCGGACAGGGAAGGAATATGAAGGTCCACTTT.

The V and J genes are TRBV27 and TRBJ2-4; perhaps TRBD1 as D (5 bases). With 7 bases removed from V and 1 base from J, the gap between germline ends came to 14 bases. The CDR3 has 15 amino acids. Germline V lookup: CDR1 MNHEY, CDR2 SMNVEV (reference sequence). CDR3 residues: CASKRGYPAKNIQYF. CDR3 nucleotide sequence: TGTGCCAGCAAAAGGGGCTATCCTGCCAAAAACATTCAGTACTTC.

The chain uses TRBV10-3 and TRBJ1-6; unclear D gene. The CDR3 extends over 13 amino acids. Trimming took 6 bases from V and 7 from J, leaving 10 bases between them. The germline CDR1 and CDR2 sequences are ENHRY and SYGVKD. The CDR3 DNA sequence: TGTGCCATCAGCCTAGGTGGAAATTCACCCCTCCACTTT. Protein sequence: CAISLGGNSPLHF.

The chain carries TRBV7-8 and TRBJ1-2; 9 bases line up with TRBD1. With V trimmed by 1 base and J by 8 bases, 8 bases remained unmatched. The CDR3 sequence is 15 residues long. Germline CDR1 is SGHVS and CDR2 is FQNEAQ. This chain's CDR3 is CASSLGGGQGRGYTF. DNA of the CDR3: TGTGCCAGCAGCTTAGGGGGGGGACAGGGACGGGGCTACACCTTC.

The chain combines TRBV5-1 with TRBJ1-5; 8 bases agree with TRBD1. The V and J ends lost 0 bases and 9 bases, in that order; junction bases with no gene match: 8. CDR3 length: 15 residues. Germline CDR1 and CDR2: SGHRS and YFSETQ. The CDR3 sequence is CASSLAGQGKSPQHF. DNA of the CDR3: TGCGCCAGCAGCTTGGCTGGACAGGGAAAATCGCCCCAGCATTTT.

The chain carries TRBV6-6 and TRBJ1-3; TRBD1 might be the D (6 bases). Trimming pared 0 bases from V and 6 bases from J, leaving 9 bases between. The CDR3 loop spans 14 amino acids. CDR1 and CDR2 from the germline V gene are MNHNY and SVGAGI (reference sequence). The CDR3 sequence: CASSYSQGTNTIYF. The CDR3 bases are TGTGCCAGCAGTTACTCGCAGGGGACAAACACCATATATTTT.

The chain has TRBV19 and TRBJ2-1; the match to TRBD2 covers 9 bases. Germline V gives CDR1 LNHDA, CDR2 SQIVND (reference sequence). V gave up 0 bases and J gave up 4 bases; unmatched junction bases: 7. The CDR3 contains 17 residues. CDR3 protein: CASSIEAAGGRYNEQFF. The CDR3 region has the DNA TGTGCCAGTAGTATAGAGGCAGCGGGGGGTCGATACAATGAGCAGTTCTTC.

This clone was counted a single time. The rearrangement uses TRBV18 and TRBJ2-1; 7 bases fit TRBD2. V lost 3 bases, J lost 5 bases, and 7 bases stayed unmatched. Looked up from germline, CDR1 is KGHSH and CDR2 is LQKENI. CDR3 length equals 15 residues. The CDR3 DNA follows: TGTGCCAGCTCACCGAGCGGGGCCAAAAACAATGAGCAGTTCTTC. Translation: CASSPSGAKNNEQFF.

This clone was observed a few times. The chain uses TRBV6-6 and TRBJ1-4, with D uncertain. This CDR3 region has 16 residues. The germline V and J ends were trimmed by 6 bases and 4 bases, with 18 bases remaining between them. Looked up from germline, CDR1 is MNHNY and CDR2 is SVGAGI (reference sequence). The DNA for the CDR3 is TGTGCCAGCAGAGCGCAGATACCAGAGGATAATGAAAAACTGTTTTTT. Its protein product is CASRAQIPEDNEKLFF.